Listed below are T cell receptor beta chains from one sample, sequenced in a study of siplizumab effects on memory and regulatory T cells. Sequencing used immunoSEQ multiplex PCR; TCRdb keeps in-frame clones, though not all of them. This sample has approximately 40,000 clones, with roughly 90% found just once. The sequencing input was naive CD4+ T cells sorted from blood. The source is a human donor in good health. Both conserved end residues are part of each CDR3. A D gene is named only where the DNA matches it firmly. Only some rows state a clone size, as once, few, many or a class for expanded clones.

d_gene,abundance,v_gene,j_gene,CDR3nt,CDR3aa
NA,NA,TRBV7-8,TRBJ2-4,TGTGCCAGCAGCTGGGACCGAGAAAACATTCAGTACTTC,CASSWDRENIQYF
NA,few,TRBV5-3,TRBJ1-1,TGTGCCAGAAGCTGCGGTTTGGTAATGAACACTGAAGCTTTCTTT,CARSCGLVMNTEAFF
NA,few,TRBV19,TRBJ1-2,TGTGCCAGTAGTACAGGTGGGACTAACTATGGCTACACCTTC,CASSTGGTNYGYTF
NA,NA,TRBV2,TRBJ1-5,TGTGCCAGCAGTGAGCAGGGGATTCAGCCCCAGCATTTT,CASSEQGIQPQHF
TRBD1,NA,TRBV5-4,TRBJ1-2,TGTGCCAGCAGCTGGGACAGGATAGGGAACTATGGCTACACCTTC,CASSWDRIGNYGYTF
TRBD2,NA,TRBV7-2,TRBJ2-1,TGTGCCAGCAGCTTAGACATTCTAGCGGGAGTATACTACAATGAGCAGTTCTTC,CASSLDILAGVYYNEQFF
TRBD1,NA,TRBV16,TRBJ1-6,TGTGCCAGCAGCCCAACAGGGGGCCTGGGATATAATTCACCCCTCCACTTT,CASSPTGGLGYNSPLHF
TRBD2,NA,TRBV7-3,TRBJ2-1,TGTGCCAGCAGCTTAACCGGGACTAGCGGGAAGGGTGAGCAGTTCTTC,CASSLTGTSGKGEQFF
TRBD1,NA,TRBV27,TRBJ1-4,TGTGCCAGCAGTAGGGGACAGGGGGCAAGGAGTGAAAAACTGTTTTTT,CASSRGQGARSEKLFF
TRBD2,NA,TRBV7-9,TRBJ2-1,TGTGCCAGCAGCTCGGGACTAGCGGGGGGGCTTAATGAGCAGTTCTTC,CASSSGLAGGLNEQFF
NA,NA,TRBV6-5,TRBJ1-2,TGTGCCACCGGGGGGGAAGGAGGCTACACCTTC,CATGGEGGYTF
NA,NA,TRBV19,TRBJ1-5,TGTGCCAGTAGACAGAACGGCAATCAGCCCCAGCATTTT,CASRQNGNQPQHF
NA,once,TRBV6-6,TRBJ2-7,TGTGCCAGCAGTTACTCTCGGACGGACCTAACCTACGAGCAGTACTTC,CASSYSRTDLTYEQYF
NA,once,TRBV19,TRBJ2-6,TGTGCCAGTACCTCGGCTGGGGCCAACGTCCTGACTTTC,CASTSAGANVLTF
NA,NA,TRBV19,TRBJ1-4,TGTGCCAGTAGTATCGCAACTAATGAAAAACTGTTTTTT,CASSIATNEKLFF
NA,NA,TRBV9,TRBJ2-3,TGTGCCAGCAGCGTAGATCTGCGGCTCCGCACAGATACGCAGTATTTT,CASSVDLRLRTDTQYF
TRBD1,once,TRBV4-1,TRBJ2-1,TGCGCCAGCAGCCATCCCGGACAGGGTAGGTATGAGCAGTTCTTC,CASSHPGQGRYEQFF
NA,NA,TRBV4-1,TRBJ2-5,TGCGCCAGCAGCCAAAGGATTTTGGGGCAAGAGACCCAGTACTTC,CASSQRILGQETQYF
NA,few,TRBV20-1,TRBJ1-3,TGCAGTGCTAGAGCAGTAAACACCATATATTTT,CSARAVNTIYF
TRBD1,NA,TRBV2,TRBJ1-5,TGTGCCAGCAGTGTAAGCGGACAGGGATGGAGTGCCCAGCATTTT,CASSVSGQGWSAQHF
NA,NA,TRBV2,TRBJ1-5,TGTGCCAGCAGTTTAAGTTTGGGGGCCTATCAGCCCCAGCATTTT,CASSLSLGAYQPQHF
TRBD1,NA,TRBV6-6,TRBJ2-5,TGTGCCAGCTGGAGTCCGGGACAGGGGAAAGAGACCCAGTACTTC,CASWSPGQGKETQYF
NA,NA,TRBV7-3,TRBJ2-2,TGTGCCAGCAGCTTAATGGCAGGCAAGGACGCCGGGGAGCTGTTTTTT,CASSLMAGKDAGELFF
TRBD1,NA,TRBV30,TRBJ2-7,TGTGCCTGGAGTCGACAGGGGTTCTCCTACGAGCAGTACTTC,CAWSRQGFSYEQYF
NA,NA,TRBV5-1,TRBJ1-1,TGCGCCAGCAGGCAAGGGGTGAACACTGAAGCTTTCTTT,CASRQGVNTEAFF
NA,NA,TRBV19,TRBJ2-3,TGTGCCAGTAGCGGTGATACGCAGTATTTT,CASSGDTQYF
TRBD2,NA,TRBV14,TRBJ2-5,TGTGCCAGCAGCCAAGATTCGGCGGGAGGGTGGAAGACCCAGTACTTC,CASSQDSAGGWKTQYF
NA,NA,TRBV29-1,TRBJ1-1,TGCAGCGTTACCAGGGGCGCTGAAGCTTTCTTT,CSVTRGAEAFF
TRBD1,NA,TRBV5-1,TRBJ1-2,TGCGCCAGCAGCGAAGGACAGGGTGGCTACACCTTC,CASSEGQGGYTF
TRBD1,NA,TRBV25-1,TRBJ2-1,TGTGCCAGCAGTGCAGTGACAGGGGGCGCCTACAATGAGCAGTTCTTC,CASSAVTGGAYNEQFF
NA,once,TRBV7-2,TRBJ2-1,TGTGCCAGCAGCTTTGTAGCGGATAGCTCCTACAATGAGCAGTTCTTC,CASSFVADSSYNEQFF
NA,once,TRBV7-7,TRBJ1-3,TGTGCTAGCAGCTTAGGGGGCTCTGGAAACACCATATATTTT,CASSLGGSGNTIYF
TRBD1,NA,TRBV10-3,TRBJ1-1,TGTGCCACCATGGGACAGCTGAACACTGAAGCTTTCTTT,CATMGQLNTEAFF
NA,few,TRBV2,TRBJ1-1,TGTGCCAGCAGTGTTAGGACGGCCACTGAAGCTTTCTTT,CASSVRTATEAFF
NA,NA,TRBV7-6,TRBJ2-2,TGTGCCAGCAGCTTTCCTTCTCTGGGGGAAGCGAACACCGGGGAGCTGTTTTTT,CASSFPSLGEANTGELFF
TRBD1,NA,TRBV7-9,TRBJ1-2,TGTGCCAGCAGCTTTAGACAGGGGCGCGACTATGGCTACACCTTC,CASSFRQGRDYGYTF
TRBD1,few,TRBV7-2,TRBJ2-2,TGTGCCAGCAGCCCCCTCGGACAGGGAATAGGGCCGTGGGAGCTGTTTTTT,CASSPLGQGIGPWELFF
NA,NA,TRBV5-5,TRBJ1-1,TGTGCCAGCAGCCCCGAGGTGCACACTGAAGCTTTCTTT,CASSPEVHTEAFF
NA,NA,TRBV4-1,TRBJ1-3,TGCGCCAGCAGCTCACGGGGCGGAAGCCTATCTGGAAACACCATATACTTT,CASSSRGGSLSGNTIYF
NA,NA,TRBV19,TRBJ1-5,TGTGCCAGTAGTATAGCCGGATACCGACCCCAGCATTTT,CASSIAGYRPQHF
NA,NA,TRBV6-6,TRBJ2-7,TGTGCCAGCAGTTTTTGGGGTCGAGACGAGCAGTACTTC,CASSFWGRDEQYF
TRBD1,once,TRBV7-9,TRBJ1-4,TGTGCCAGCAGTCAGGGGGCATCAACTAATGAAAAACTGTTTTTT,CASSQGASTNEKLFF
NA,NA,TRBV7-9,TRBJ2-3,TGTGCCAGCAGCCTCGGGACCATCACAGATACGCAGTATTTT,CASSLGTITDTQYF
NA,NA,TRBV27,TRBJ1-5,TGTGCCAGCTCGGTCAATAGCAATCAGCCCCAGCATTTT,CASSVNSNQPQHF
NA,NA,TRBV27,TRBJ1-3,TGTGCCAGCAGTTTCGGGCCAGAAGTCTCTGGAAACACCATATATTTT,CASSFGPEVSGNTIYF